These T cell receptor beta chains were read from a single sample in a study of control samples from healthy donors and cancer patients. Assay: immunoSEQ multiplex PCR; the TCRdb copy retains only in-frame clones and omits some. The table lists more than 150,000 clones, roughly 93% of them singletons. The sample taken for sequencing was blood. The receptors here all came from a man younger than 35 in good health. The CDR3 runs from the conserved cysteine through the conserved F or W. Fields, in order: D gene, clone size, J gene, V gene, CDR3 DNA, CDR3 protein. The D gene is left open where the match is weak. A row's size may be missing; if present it is once, few, many or a size class.

d_call: -
clone_size: -
j_call: TRBJ1-2
v_call: TRBV12-3/TRBV12-4
cdr3_nt: TGTGCCAGCAGTGCCTCTAACTATGGCTACACCTTC
cdr3_aa: CASSASNYGYTF

d_call: -
clone_size: -
j_call: TRBJ2-3
v_call: TRBV12-3/TRBV12-4
cdr3_nt: TGTGCCAGCAGCCCCGGACAAAGGGCGCAGTATTTT
cdr3_aa: CASSPGQRAQYF

d_call: -
clone_size: -
j_call: TRBJ2-3
v_call: TRBV28
cdr3_nt: TGTGCCAGCAGTTTAGGTCCACTGAGCACAGATACGCAGTATTTT
cdr3_aa: CASSLGPLSTDTQYF

d_call: -
clone_size: -
j_call: TRBJ2-2
v_call: TRBV3-1/TRBV3-2
cdr3_nt: TGTGCCAGCAGTGGGGGACTGAACACCGGGGAGCTGTTTTTT
cdr3_aa: CASSGGLNTGELFF

d_call: -
clone_size: -
j_call: TRBJ1-6
v_call: TRBV7-8
cdr3_nt: TGTGCCAGCAAGGAACAGAGCTCCTATAATTCACCCCTCCACTTT
cdr3_aa: CASKEQSSYNSPLHF

d_call: -
clone_size: -
j_call: TRBJ2-1
v_call: TRBV5-4
cdr3_nt: TGTGCCAGCAGCCGCGAACTACCTCAGGGATCACACTACAATGAGCAGTTCTTC
cdr3_aa: CASSRELPQGSHYNEQFF

d_call: -
clone_size: -
j_call: TRBJ2-7
v_call: TRBV3-1/TRBV3-2
cdr3_nt: TGTGCCAGCAGCCAAGACAGGGGAATCTACGAGCAGTACTTC
cdr3_aa: CASSQDRGIYEQYF

d_call: -
clone_size: -
j_call: TRBJ1-2
v_call: TRBV5-5
cdr3_nt: TGTGCCAGCAGTTTCGTTTGGACGGACTATAACTATGGCTACACCTTC
cdr3_aa: CASSFVWTDYNYGYTF

d_call: -
clone_size: once
j_call: TRBJ1-2
v_call: TRBV10-3
cdr3_nt: TGTGCCACTTCGGAGGGTGCGTATGGCTACACCTTC
cdr3_aa: CATSEGAYGYTF

d_call: -
clone_size: -
j_call: TRBJ1-3
v_call: TRBV19
cdr3_nt: TGTGCCAGTACCGTACCGGGACTCCGCTCTGGAAACACCATATATTTT
cdr3_aa: CASTVPGLRSGNTIYF

d_call: -
clone_size: -
j_call: TRBJ1-1
v_call: TRBV3-1/TRBV3-2
cdr3_nt: TGTGCCAGCAGCCAAGATCCAGGGGCGCAGGGCACTGAAGCTTTCTTT
cdr3_aa: CASSQDPGAQGTEAFF

d_call: TRBD2
clone_size: -
j_call: TRBJ2-1
v_call: TRBV6-6
cdr3_nt: TGTGCCAGCAGCCTACTAGCGGGGAGTTACAATGAGCAGTTCTTC
cdr3_aa: CASSLLAGSYNEQFF

d_call: -
clone_size: -
j_call: TRBJ1-1
v_call: TRBV30
cdr3_nt: TGTGCCTGGGGGGACGGGAACACTGAAGCTTTCTTT
cdr3_aa: CAWGDGNTEAFF

d_call: -
clone_size: -
j_call: TRBJ1-5
v_call: TRBV6-6
cdr3_nt: TGTGCCAGCACCGTACTCGGGACAAGCAATCAGCCCCAGCATTTT
cdr3_aa: CASTVLGTSNQPQHF

d_call: -
clone_size: -
j_call: TRBJ2-7
v_call: TRBV7-8
cdr3_nt: TGTGCCAGCAGCTTAGTATCCGAGCAGTACTTC
cdr3_aa: CASSLVSEQYF